This TCR beta chain originates from a study of T cell repertoires in cytomegalovirus infection (dated by TCRdb to the late 2010s). For the wider study: Because public TCR beta signatures pointed to carriage of CMV infection together with the matching HLA type, the HLA type of each donor mattered for the analysis.

Sequencing relied on an Illumina HiSeq 1500. Starting from the raw public reads, TCRdb applied fastp trimming at Q25, assembled clones with MiXCR and retained in-frame beta chains. Identical CDR3 protein sequences are pooled into one entry, listed with their most common genes and DNA. The sample table contains under 350,000 distinct CDR3 sequences; only one count was recorded for approximately 10% of them. The ten top clones hold over 2.5% of the sample. Paper-wide results and their limitations: Cumulative frequency of public TCR beta family members discriminated carriers of CMV infection plus the relevant HLA type in this cohort and an independent approximately 370-donor cohort. In the ex vivo response, HLA-C-restricted CMV-specific TCR beta clonotypes were dominant, and in two of eight donors the single most frequent clonotype came from this HLA-C-restricted group.

As to this clonotype: Which antigen it targets is not known. Base-call qualities are not available, and no considerably larger clone is one nucleotide away.

Sequencing was done on a sample of PBMCs. The TCR sequence derives from a human donor in good health (CMV status not recorded). Some clones in this sample may be carry-over from other donors' samples.

The CDR3 region reads CASSLDRRGSFYGYTF. The base sequence is TGTGCCAGCAGCTTAGATCGGAGGGGTTCATTCTATGGCTACACCTTC. The chain was built from TRBV11-2 and TRBJ1-2; a tentative D call is TRBD1 (5 bases match). V gives up 0 bases and J gives up 4 bases, and the segment between their germline ends measures 15 bases. The CDR3 runs 16 amino acids, cysteine and phenylalanine included. The kept DNA is CDR3 alone, 48 bases in frame from the first base. The germline V gene specifies SGHAT as CDR1 and FQNNGV as CDR2.